The 21 T cell receptor beta chains listed next were all sequenced from one sample in a study of beta chain features in type 1 diabetes. Study findings and constraints: There was a moderate but significant shortening of TCRB CDR3s in all four CD4+ subsets of Type 1 diabetes patients.

The isolated RNA, all of it, was reverse transcribed, so expressed TCRB transcripts were what got sequenced. Libraries were prepared by immunoSEQ multiplex PCR; TCRdb keeps only in-frame clonotypes and omits some of them. The sample has fewer than 350,000 clones, roughly 15% seen once. These TCRs are of unknown antigen specificity. Sequenced sample: naive CD4+ T cells from blood. The receptors come from a man aged 18 to 29 with type 1 diabetes.

V gene TRBV9 combines with J gene TRBJ1-1; perhaps TRBD1 as D (6 bases). Germline V CDR1 and CDR2: SGDLS, YYNGEE. The CDR3 has 14 amino acids. Trimming pared 2 bases from V and 1 base from J, leaving 9 bases between. The CDR3, as DNA: TGTGCCAGCAGCGTGTCAGGGGAGAACACTGAAGCTTTCTTT. It is translated as CASSVSGENTEAFF.

This clone was detected only a few times. The genes are TRBV21-1 and TRBJ2-7; the listed D gene, TRBD2, was not tested against the DNA. TRBV21-1 is an annotated pseudogene. CDR3 length equals 11 residues. CDR3 protein: CASSKVKSQYF. The CDR3 DNA sequence: TGTGCCAGCAGCAAAGTTAAATCGCAGTACTTC.

This clone was counted a few times. The V gene is TRBV7-6, the J gene TRBJ2-3, with a possible D match to TRBD2 (6 bases). The V end was cut by 1 base, the J end by 6 bases, with 14 bases between. Germline CDR1 SGHVS, CDR2 FNYEAQ. The CDR3 contains 15 residues. The CDR3 here is CASSLGLAEGDTQYF. The CDR3 region has the DNA TGTGCCAGCAGCTTAGGCTTAGCGGAGGGCGATACGCAGTATTTT.

The chain combines TRBV7-9 with TRBJ2-7; possible D gene TRBD2, 6 bases. Trimming shortened V by 4 bases and J by 1 base, and 17 bases separated the two germline ends. Germline V gene sequence: CDR1 SEHNR, CDR2 FQNEAQ (reference sequence). The CDR3 has 16 amino acids. This CDR3 reads CASSSPGGSLSYEQYF. In DNA form, the CDR3 reads TGTGCCAGCAGCTCCCCTGGGGGGAGTCTGTCCTACGAGCAGTACTTC.

There are a few counts of this clone. The chain has TRBV6-6 and TRBJ1-5; 11 bases are a match to TRBD1. Germline lookup yields CDR1 MNHNY and CDR2 SVGAGI (reference sequence). This CDR3 is 15 amino acids long. The V segment lost 6 bases and the J segment 7 bases; nucleotides outside the gene matches: 8. CDR3 amino acids: CASRLRDRGGQPQHF. In DNA, the CDR3 is TGTGCCAGCAGGCTTCGGGACAGGGGGGGACAGCCCCAGCATTTT.

This clone was seen more than once but under ten times. V and J are TRBV20-1 and TRBJ2-3; TRBD2 agrees at 8 bases. The CDR3 contains 11 residues. The V and J ends lost 5 bases and 10 bases, in that order; junction bases with no gene match: 5. From germline, CDR1 is DFQATT and CDR2 SNEGSKA (reference sequence). For the CDR3, the DNA is TGCAGTGCTGCGGGGGGCGATCCGCAGTATTTT. Translating gives CSAAGGDPQYF.

This chain's CDR3 is CASSPAGRTDTQYF. The CDR3 nucleotides are TGCGCCAGCAGCCCCGCAGGGAGGACAGATACGCAGTATTTT. The rearrangement uses TRBV5-1 and TRBJ2-3; possible D gene TRBD2, 6 bases. Trimming removed 4 bases at V and 3 bases at J, with 12 bases between. Per the germline V gene, CDR1 is SGHRS and CDR2 is YFSETQ. The CDR3 runs to 14 residues. Drawing the rest from reference TRBV5-1 and TRBJ2-3, the complete variable domain is KAGVTQTPRYLIKTRGQQVTLSCSPISGHRSVSWYQQTPGQGLQFLFEYFSETQRNKGNFPGRFSGRQFSNSRSEMNVSTLELGDSALYLCASSPAGRTDTQYFGPGTRLTVL.

The chain uses TRBV7-9 and TRBJ1-1, with D tentatively TRBD1 (6 bases). This CDR3 comprises 15 residues. V lost 2 bases and J lost 4, with 14 bases in between. Germline CDR1 is SEHNR and CDR2 is FQNEAQ (reference sequence). This chain's CDR3 is CASSLNTGMGTEAFF. CDR3 sequence (DNA): TGTGCCAGCAGCTTAAATACAGGGATGGGCACTGAAGCTTTCTTT.

This clone has a handful of counts. The V call is TRBV30, the J call TRBJ2-3; possible D gene TRBD2, 6 bases. CDR1 is GTSNPN and CDR2 is SVGIG in the germline V gene (reference sequence). Between the trimmed V and J ends, which lost 7 bases and 4 bases, there was a span of 18 bases. CDR3 length equals 14 residues. CDR3 coding DNA: TGTGCCTTGGGCGGGGACCGTCGTTCAGATACGCAGTATTTT. Protein sequence: CALGGDRRSDTQYF.

This clone was found a few times. The CDR3 loop is CAWSREYNEQFF. The CDR3 DNA reads as TGTGCCTGGAGCAGGGAATACAATGAGCAGTTCTTC. The rearrangement uses TRBV30 and TRBJ2-1; tentative D call: TRBD1 (5 bases). This CDR3 has 12 residues. Germline loops: CDR1 GTSNPN, CDR2 SVGIG (reference sequence). V gave up 3 bases and J gave up 4 bases, with 7 bases separating them.

This clone was seen a few times. The CDR3 here is CASSSLAGREETQYF. The CDR3 nucleotides read TGTGCCAGCAGCTCCCTAGCGGGGAGGGAAGAGACCCAGTACTTC. The chain joins TRBV7-2 to TRBJ2-5, with TRBD2 identical over 9 bases. The CDR3 totals 15 residues. CDR1 and CDR2 (germline): SGHTA, FQGNSA. Unmatched junction bases numbered 6, after V lost 4 bases and J lost 3 bases.

This clone was observed a few times. This chain connects TRBV18 to TRBJ2-7; D unresolved. Trimming cost V 10 bases and J 0 bases, with 13 bases left between them. CDR1 is KGHSH, CDR2 LQKENI, per germline. The CDR3 spans 13 residues. DNA of the CDR3: TGTGCCACAGGCACCCCAAACTCCTACGAGCAGTACTTC. Residues: CATGTPNSYEQYF.

The chain recombines TRBV30 with TRBJ1-2; D is possibly TRBD1 (6 bases). CDR1 and CDR2 from the germline V gene are GTSNPN and SVGIG (reference sequence). Between the trimmed V and J ends, which lost 4 bases and 7 bases, there was a span of 10 bases. This CDR3 has 11 residues. In nucleotides, the CDR3 is TGTGCCTGGAACAGGGTTGGTGGCTACACCTTC. Its translation: CAWNRVGGYTF.

In its sample, this clone was seen a few times. The rearrangement links TRBV5-1 to TRBJ2-2; D is possibly TRBD1 (5 bases). CDR1 and CDR2 (germline): SGHRS, YFSETQ. This CDR3 is built from 14 residues. The V and J ends lost 4 bases and 7 bases respectively, with 14 bases between them. The CDR3 DNA sequence: TGCGCCAGCAGCGTGACAGACCACAACGGGGAGCTGTTTTTT. Protein product: CASSVTDHNGELFF.

The rearrangement uses TRBV30 and TRBJ1-1; D not resolved. Trimming took 2 bases from V and 5 from J, leaving 9 bases between them. Germline-derived CDR1 and CDR2 are GTSNPN and SVGIG (reference sequence). The CDR3 runs 12 residues. CDR3 sequence (DNA): TGTGCCTGGAGTCGGTGGAGAACTGAAGCTTTCTTT. Protein product: CAWSRWRTEAFF.

This clone was detected only a few times. The chain has TRBV2 and TRBJ1-1; D is unresolved. Deletions cut 3 bases from V and 0 bases from J, with 5 bases between. This CDR3 region has 13 residues. Germline V CDR1 and CDR2: SNHLY, FYNNEI. CDR3 sequence: CASSDRLNTEAFF. The CDR3 DNA follows: TGTGCCAGCAGTGACAGATTGAACACTGAAGCTTTCTTT.

This rearrangement joins TRBV29-1 to TRBJ2-7; maybe TRBD2 (7 bases). V gave up 3 bases and J gave up 3 bases, with 12 bases separating them. CDR1 and CDR2 (germline): SQVTM, ANQGSEA. The CDR3 is 13 residues long. CDR3 protein: CSVEGGAGYEQYF. The CDR3 DNA is TGCAGCGTTGAGGGGGGGGCTGGCTACGAGCAGTACTTC.

Remarks on this clone: One end of the junction fails to match germline, which may point to a read error. This chain links TRBV5-1 with TRBJ2-5; D possibly corresponds to TRBD1 (6 bases). CDR1 and CDR2 from the germline V gene are SGHRS and YFSETQ. The CDR3 covers 17 residues. This CDR3 is CASTLGWGRNAGETQYF. The DNA of the CDR3 is TGCGCCAGCACCTTGGGTTGGGGGCGAAATGCGGGAGAGACCCAGTACTTC.

About this clone itself: Other nucleotide sequences from this sample produce the same CDR3. This chain joins TRBV18 and TRBJ2-5; D is ambiguous. The CDR3 is 12 residues long. CDR1 KGHSH and CDR2 LQKENI come from the germline V gene. Between the trimmed V and J ends, which lost 2 bases and 5 bases, there was a span of 6 bases. The CDR3 here is CASSPSVETQYF. The CDR3 DNA is TGTGCCAGCTCACCATCCGTTGAGACCCAGTACTTC.

V is TRBV7-6 and J is TRBJ2-1, with TRBD2 as a possible D gene (6 bases). The ends were cut back, 5 bases at V and 0 bases at J, with 11 bases in the middle. The CDR3 runs 15 residues. Per germline, CDR1 SGHVS and CDR2 FNYEAQ. CDR3 sequence reads: CASSRSGFSYNEQFF. The CDR3 DNA reads TGTGCCAGCAGCCGGAGCGGGTTCTCCTACAATGAGCAGTTCTTC.

The genes are TRBV2 and TRBJ2-2; the match to TRBD1 covers 9 bases. CDR1 is SNHLY and CDR2 is FYNNEI in the germline V gene. The V segment lost 7 bases and the J segment 7 bases; nucleotides outside the gene matches: 10. The length of the CDR3 is 15 residues. The CDR3 DNA reads as TGTGCCAGCACCCCACAGGGGGCGATTGGCGGGGAGCTGTTTTTT. Amino acids: CASTPQGAIGGELFF. Together with reference TRBV2 and TRBJ2-2, the CDR3 gives the full variable domain: EPEVTQTPSHQVTQMGQEVILRCVPISNHLYFYWYRQILGQKVEFLVSFYNNEISEKSEIFDDQFSVERPDGSNFTLKIRSTKLEDSAMYFCASTPQGAIGGELFFGEGSRLTVL.